This T cell receptor beta chain stems from a study of shared clonotypes between healthy human individuals. As to this clone: Its matching antigen is unknown.

The ends were cut back, 3 bases at V and 4 bases at J, with 14 bases in the middle. Germline V gene sequence: CDR1 SGHRS, CDR2 YFSETQ. This CDR3 has 14 amino acids. The donor cohort consisted entirely of Caucasian adults residing in Nashville, Tennessee. Points from the study as a whole: Around 4.7% of naive CD4 clonotypes were shared across several donors.

Genomic DNA belonging to each subset was distributed in equal measure over several immunoSEQ plates. In the sorted-subset replicate PCRs, about 200 ng DNA, 25,000 to 30,000 T cell genomes, was used. Libraries were prepared by immunoSEQ multiplex PCR; TCRdb keeps only in-frame clonotypes and omits some of them. The sample has 2.3 million or so clones, approximately 95% seen once. This chain joins TRBV5-1 and TRBJ2-7; D perhaps matches TRBD1 (6 bases). The specimen sequenced was naive CD4+ T cells from PBMCs. The subset denotes: CD45RA+ positively selected. The origin of this receptor is a young man in good health. Some clones in this sample may be carry-over from other donors' samples. CDR3 coding DNA: TGCGCCAGCAGCTCGTTCGTAGGGGGTTACGAGCAGTACTTC. As protein: CASSSFVGGYEQYF.